This note documents a single T cell receptor beta chain sequence. The CDR3 contains 14 residues. The germline V gene encodes CDR1 SGHAT and CDR2 FQNNGV. V lost 6 bases to trimming and J lost 3 bases, with 14 bases between them. The data originate from a study of blood T cell repertoires in COVID-19. Turning to the study itself: Whether acute or convalescent, the COVID-19 samples came from the United States, Italy and Spain. Sample material is recorded as cDNA or gDNA derived from T cells, B-cell-depleted T cells, or PBMCs.

In the original processing: Scientists estimated how many nucleated cells there were by amplifying reference gene primers. The data were produced by immunoSEQ multiplex PCR, yet TCRdb's version contains in-frame clones alone and is incomplete. For V, J and clone size, that table is used; D and trimming come from the DNA. The sample yields approximately 61,000 clones, around nine tenths seen once. The clonotype comes from a woman older than 75 with active COVID-19. Source material: peripheral blood. The chain couples TRBV11-2 to TRBJ2-5, with a tentative D call TRBD1 (6 bases). The CDR3 sequence: CASSPRGREETQYF. The CDR3 nucleotides are TGTGCCAGCAGTCCCAGGGGCCGGGAAGAGACCCAGTACTTC.